This passage covers 22 T cell receptor beta chains from one sample sequenced in a study of cytomegalovirus exposure and HLA in healthy donors. The PCR made use of 60 Vbeta and 13 Jbeta primers. The data were produced by immunoSEQ multiplex PCR, yet TCRdb's version contains in-frame clones alone and is incomplete. Among around 120,000 clones listed, about four fifths were seen once. Sequencing was performed on PBMCs. Source of these receptors: a woman between 40 and 50 years old in good health and CMV-seronegative.

The chain recombines TRBV9 with TRBJ1-2; D is uncertain. In germline, CDR1 is SGDLS, CDR2 YYNGEE. V lost 5 bases and J lost 3, with 14 bases in between. The CDR3 consists of 14 residues. In DNA, the CDR3 is TGTGCCAGCAGGACCGCGGGGTTTGACTATGGCTACACCTTC. This translates into CASRTAGFDYGYTF.

The CDR3: CASTGVAGEKLFF. DNA for the CDR3: TGTGCCAGTACAGGCGTGGCGGGCGAAAAACTGTTTTTT. The chain joins TRBV19 to TRBJ1-4; D unresolved. CDR3 length equals 13 residues. V lost 7 bases and J lost 8, with 14 bases in between. CDR1 LNHDA and CDR2 SQIVND come from the germline V gene (reference sequence).

This chain links TRBV30 with TRBJ1-1; no firm D call. The CDR3 length is 13 residues. Germline CDR1 GTSNPN, CDR2 SVGIG (reference sequence). The germline V and J ends were trimmed by 4 bases and 8 bases, with 17 bases remaining between them. The chain's CDR3 is CAWNPPYEREAFF. The CDR3 region has the DNA TGTGCCTGGAATCCCCCCTACGAGAGGGAAGCTTTCTTT.

The CDR3 DNA follows: TGTGCCAGCAGTTGGAGTTCCGTGACAGATGAAAAACTGTTTTTT. This codes for CASSWSSVTDEKLFF. This chain links TRBV28 with TRBJ1-4, with a possible D match to TRBD1 (5 bases). The CDR3 sequence is 15 residues long. The germline gives CDR1 MDHEN, CDR2 SYDVKM. V lost 4 bases to trimming and J lost 6 bases, with 15 bases between them.

This chain connects TRBV7-9 to TRBJ1-4; tentative D call: TRBD1 (5 bases). The CDR3 extends over 14 amino acids. Germline lookup yields CDR1 SEHNR and CDR2 FQNEAQ (reference sequence). The V end was cut by 5 bases, the J end by 7 bases, with 14 bases between. Here the CDR3 reads CASSGGGGSEKLFF. The CDR3 DNA reads as TGTGCCAGCAGCGGCGGGGGGGGTAGTGAAAAACTGTTTTTT.

The chain carries TRBV4-3 and TRBJ2-7; perhaps TRBD1 as D (5 bases). The CDR3 consists of 15 residues. Trimming removed 1 base from V and 5 bases from J, with 15 bases in between. From germline, CDR1 is LGHNA and CDR2 YSLEER. CDR3 DNA sequence: TGCGCCAGCAGCCAAGTTCGAAACCCCAGGGACGAGCAGTACTTC. It encodes CASSQVRNPRDEQYF.

In its sample, this clone was seen once. The chain has TRBV15 and TRBJ2-5, with TRBD1 matching 11 bases. The CDR3 covers 15 residues. The trim removed 5 bases at V and 5 bases at J, leaving 7 bases unmatched. Germline lookup yields CDR1 LNHNV and CDR2 YYDKDF (reference sequence). CDR3: CATSPRTGGLETQYF. CDR3 nucleotides: TGTGCCACCAGCCCCCGGACAGGGGGCTTGGAGACCCAGTACTTC.

The V and J genes are TRBV9 and TRBJ2-7, with 7 bases aligning to TRBD2. J gave up 1 base and V 3 bases, and 7 bases lay outside the gene matches. The CDR3 covers 15 residues. Germline CDR1 is SGDLS and CDR2 is YYNGEE. The CDR3 sequence: CASSEGDYRSYEQYF. CDR3 bases: TGTGCCAGCAGCGAAGGGGACTATAGATCCTACGAGCAGTACTTC.

The V and J genes are TRBV5-1 and TRBJ2-3; TRBD1 aligns across 8 bases. Germline values: CDR1 SGHRS, CDR2 YFSETQ. V lost 0 bases, J lost 2 bases, and 8 bases stayed unmatched. CDR3 length: 17 residues. The CDR3 sequence is CASSLDGQGTNTDTQYF. In DNA, the CDR3 is TGCGCCAGCAGCTTGGATGGACAGGGAACTAACACAGATACGCAGTATTTT.

V is TRBV18 and J is TRBJ1-1, with a weak D call TRBD1 (6 bases). With 0 bases removed from V and 4 bases from J, the gap between germline ends came to 12 bases. The CDR3 has 15 residues. CDR1 KGHSH and CDR2 LQKENI come from the germline V gene. The CDR3 bases are TGTGCCAGCTCACCACCGGACAGTAGAATCACTGAAGCTTTCTTT. Protein product: CASSPPDSRITEAFF.

This chain joins TRBV5-1 and TRBJ2-7, with a tentative D call TRBD2 (5 bases). The V gene lost 1 base and the J gene lost 6 bases, with 20 bases spanning the gap. The CDR3 covers 16 residues. Looked up from germline, CDR1 is SGHRS and CDR2 is YFSETQ. DNA for the CDR3: TGCGCCAGCAGCTTGCGGGTACGGGGATCCCCTGGCGAGCAGTACTTC. This sequence encodes CASSLRVRGSPGEQYF.

This clone was detected only a few times. The chain uses TRBV5-4 and TRBJ1-1; D unresolved. V shed 1 base and J shed 3 bases, with 7 bases lying between them. This CDR3 has 13 residues. Germline V lookup: CDR1 SGHNT, CDR2 YYREEE (reference sequence). The CDR3 region has the DNA TGTGCCAGCAGCTTGACCGGGGACACTGAAGCTTTCTTT. Its translation: CASSLTGDTEAFF.

This clone came up once. The V gene is TRBV15, the J gene TRBJ2-2; 7 nucleotides match TRBD2. This CDR3 is 18 amino acids long. The junction had 7 bases not matched to a gene; V was cut back by 0 bases and J by 0 bases. Germline CDR1 reads LNHNV; CDR2 reads YYDKDF (reference sequence). CDR3 protein: CATSREWPRGSNTGELFF. The CDR3 nucleotides read TGTGCCACCAGCAGAGAATGGCCGCGGGGGTCGAACACCGGGGAGCTGTTTTTT.

J is TRBJ2-7 and V is TRBV10-1; D ambiguous. This CDR3 has 12 residues. Germline V gives CDR1 WNHNN, CDR2 SYGVQD (reference sequence). Trimming pared 10 bases from V and 1 base from J, leaving 11 bases between. The CDR3 protein is CAIWRQSYEQYF. CDR3 DNA sequence: TGCGCCATCTGGCGACAATCCTACGAGCAGTACTTC.

The CDR3 loop is CASSPPGTGGYEQYF. The CDR3 region has the DNA TGTGCCAGCAGCCCGCCGGGGACAGGGGGCTACGAGCAGTACTTC. The chain couples TRBV5-5 to TRBJ2-7; 11 nucleotides match TRBD1. V gave up 4 bases and J gave up 3 bases; unmatched junction bases: 6. CDR3 length: 15 residues. The germline gives CDR1 SGHKS, CDR2 YYEKEE (reference sequence).

The V gene is TRBV27, the J gene TRBJ2-2, with 8 bases lining up with TRBD2. The CDR3 loop spans 15 amino acids. The V segment lost 5 bases and the J segment 3 bases; nucleotides outside the gene matches: 5. Germline loops: CDR1 MNHEY, CDR2 SMNVEV (reference sequence). CDR3 DNA: TGTGCCAGCAGTGCCAGCGGGAGCTACACCGGGGAGCTGTTTTTT. Protein: CASSASGSYTGELFF.

This rearrangement joins TRBV4-3 to TRBJ1-2; D call uncertain. This CDR3 spans 13 amino acids. V was pared by 1 base and J by 2 bases, with 5 bases between. Per germline, CDR1 LGHNA and CDR2 YSLEER. Here the CDR3 reads CASSQVSNYGYTF. CDR3 sequence (DNA): TGCGCCAGCAGCCAAGTATCCAACTATGGCTACACCTTC.

Only a few counts were recorded for this clone. This chain links TRBV19 with TRBJ2-7; D is possibly TRBD1 (6 bases). This CDR3 has 13 amino acids. CDR1 is LNHDA and CDR2 is SQIVND in the germline V gene (reference sequence). V lost 1 base, J lost 3 bases, and 7 bases lay in between. The CDR3 DNA follows: TGTGCCAGTAGTATAGGGGGGCTCTACGAGCAGTACTTC. This sequence encodes CASSIGGLYEQYF.

The chain joins TRBV4-3 to TRBJ1-6; TRBD1 is a possible D gene (6 bases). Germline V gene lookup returns CDR1 LGHNA and CDR2 YSLEER. Trimming stripped 0 bases from V and 5 bases from J, with 8 bases between. The CDR3 length is 15 residues. CDR3 coding DNA: TGCGCCAGCAGCCAAGAAACAGGGAATAATTCACCCCTCCACTTT. It specifies CASSQETGNNSPLHF.

The chain carries TRBV10-2 and TRBJ2-3; TRBD1 aligns across 10 bases. Germline CDR1 is WSHSY and CDR2 is SAAADI. Trimming took 6 bases from V and 1 from J; bases not matched to a gene: 7. The CDR3 covers 16 residues. In DNA form, the CDR3 reads TGCGCCAGCAGGGACAGGGGGTGGACGGGCACAGATACGCAGTATTTT. It translates to CASRDRGWTGTDTQYF.

The chain couples TRBV15 to TRBJ1-4; a weak D match, TRBD1 (6 bases). V was clipped by 0 bases and J by 5 bases, with 13 bases between them. Per the germline V gene, CDR1 is LNHNV and CDR2 is YYDKDF (reference sequence). The CDR3 has 16 amino acids. The CDR3 sequence is CATSREQGGGNEKLFF. CDR3 DNA: TGTGCCACCAGCAGAGAACAGGGAGGGGGAAATGAAAAACTGTTTTTT. The whole variable domain, filled in from reference TRBV15 and TRBJ1-4, reads DAMVIQNPRYQVTQFGKPVTLSCSQTLNHNVMYWYQQKSSQAPKLLFHYYDKDFNNEADTPDNFQSRRPNTSFCFLDIRSPGLGDTAMYLCATSREQGGGNEKLFFGSGTQLSVL.

V and J are TRBV4-1 and TRBJ2-7; the D gene is possibly TRBD1 (6 bases). Germline CDR1 MGHRA, CDR2 YSYEKL. The V end was cut by 3 bases, the J end by 5 bases, with 11 bases between. The length of the CDR3 is 13 residues. The CDR3 DNA sequence: TGCGCCAGCAGCCAGGTACAGGGCCACGAGCAGTACTTC. The encoded protein is CASSQVQGHEQYF.